The 25 T cell receptor beta chains below come from one sample, sequenced in a study of shared clonotypes between healthy human individuals. Assay: immunoSEQ multiplex PCR; the TCRdb copy retains only in-frame clones and omits some. The repertoire holds about 560,000 clones, with just over 75% as singletons. Material: PBMCs. Receptors were obtained from a woman in her thirties or forties in good health. Some clones in this sample may be carry-over from other donors' samples.

CDR3 coding DNA: TGCGCCAGCCGCGCCGGGCTGGGGGCGGAAGGAAACACCATATATTTT. This gives the protein CASRAGLGAEGNTIYF. This chain links TRBV5-1 with TRBJ1-3; possibly TRBD1 for D (6 bases). Trimming removed 7 bases at V and 4 bases at J, with 21 bases between. This CDR3 is built from 16 residues. CDR1 and CDR2 (germline): SGHRS, YFSETQ.

V is TRBV29-1 and J is TRBJ2-2, with 12 bases aligning to TRBD2. V dropped 6 bases and J dropped 1; count of bases not matched to a gene: 21. CDR1 and CDR2 (germline): SQVTM, ANQGSEA. This CDR3 region has 21 residues. DNA for the CDR3: TGCAGCGTCCGGGGTTCAATGCTGGGACTAGCGGGTGAGGAGAACACCGGGGAGCTGTTTTTT. This codes for CSVRGSMLGLAGEENTGELFF.

The chain has TRBV5-1 and TRBJ2-4; maybe TRBD2 (6 bases). The V end lost 0 bases, the J end lost 5 bases, and 9 bases lay between the germline ends. The CDR3 has 14 residues. The germline V gene encodes CDR1 SGHRS and CDR2 YFSETQ. The CDR3 nucleotides are TGCGCCAGCAGCTTGGATCCGGGGGAAAACATTCAGTACTTC. This sequence encodes CASSLDPGENIQYF.

The rearrangement uses TRBV4-3 and TRBJ1-3; D is undetermined. Trimming removed 2 bases from V and 0 bases from J, with 11 bases in between. Germline V CDR1 and CDR2: LGHNA, YSLEER. This CDR3 spans 16 amino acids. The CDR3 loop is CASSQRAVSSGNTIYF. CDR3 DNA: TGCGCCAGCAGCCAAAGGGCCGTTAGCTCTGGAAACACCATATATTTT.

The chain is built from TRBV2 and TRBJ2-7, with 9 bases that match TRBD1. Looked up from germline, CDR1 is SNHLY and CDR2 is FYNNEI. This CDR3 region has 14 residues. The V gene end was trimmed by 6 bases and the J gene end by 3 bases; junction bases not matched to a gene: 6. This CDR3 reads CASRGGQGNYEQYF. In DNA form, the CDR3 reads TGTGCCAGCAGGGGGGGACAGGGAAACTACGAGCAGTACTTC.

This sequence joins TRBV5-1 and TRBJ2-3; D is possibly TRBD1 (5 bases). The V and J ends lost 4 bases and 2 bases respectively, with 17 bases between them. The CDR3 is 16 amino acids. The germline V gene has CDR1 SGHRS and CDR2 YFSETQ. CDR3 DNA sequence: TGCGCCAGCAGCCAGGGTGCTAGGGTATACACAGATACGCAGTATTTT. Its protein product is CASSQGARVYTDTQYF.

CDR3: CATSRARGGTSSYEQYF. Written as DNA, the CDR3 is TGTGCCACCAGCAGAGCCCGGGGAGGGACATCCTCCTACGAGCAGTACTTC. V gene TRBV15 combines with J gene TRBJ2-5, with D tentatively TRBD2 (7 bases). The J call may be mistaken, given a closer DNA end match to TRBJ2-7. This CDR3 region has 17 residues. Germline assignment: CDR1 LNHNV and CDR2 YYDKDF (reference sequence).

The rearrangement joins TRBV7-9 to TRBJ2-7, with 7 nucleotides matching TRBD2. V lost 3 bases, J lost 0 bases, and 8 bases stayed unmatched. Germline V gene lookup returns CDR1 SEHNR and CDR2 FQNEAQ (reference sequence). The CDR3 spans 16 residues. The chain's CDR3 is CASSFPRASGSYEQYF. CDR3 sequence (DNA): TGTGCCAGCAGCTTTCCCCGGGCTAGCGGCTCCTACGAGCAGTACTTC.

This chain connects TRBV19 to TRBJ2-7, with 9 bases lining up with TRBD2. Germline CDR1 LNHDA, CDR2 SQIVND (reference sequence). The V segment lost 5 bases and the J segment 2 bases; nucleotides outside the gene matches: 7. CDR3 length equals 15 residues. CDR3 in DNA: TGTGCCAGTAGTTCTAGCGGGATCTCTACCTACGAGCAGTACTTC. The encoded protein is CASSSSGISTYEQYF.

As regards this clone: Other DNA variants within this sample encode the same CDR3. The genes are TRBV7-2 and TRBJ2-1; unclear D gene. Germline values: CDR1 SGHTA, CDR2 FQGNSA. Trimming cost V 1 base and J 9 bases, with 10 bases left between them. This CDR3 spans 13 amino acids. The CDR3 nucleotides read TGTGCCAGCAGCTTAGGCCTCGGTGGTGAGCAGTTCTTC. As protein: CASSLGLGGEQFF.

This sequence joins TRBV15 and TRBJ1-2; 7 bases are shared with TRBD1. Germline CDR1 reads LNHNV; CDR2 reads YYDKDF (reference sequence). With 1 base clipped from V and 8 bases from J, the junction kept 16 bases outside the gene matches. The CDR3 is 17 residues long. The CDR3 DNA reads as TGTGCCACCAGCAGAGGCCTGACCCCGGGACAGATGGGGGGCTACACCTTC. It codes for CATSRGLTPGQMGGYTF.

The chain combines TRBV5-6 with TRBJ1-2; TRBD1 agrees at 7 bases. Trimming at V came to 4 bases and at J to 4 bases, leaving 10 bases not matched to a gene. Germline V lookup: CDR1 SGHDT, CDR2 YYEEEE. This CDR3 region has 15 residues. In DNA, the CDR3 is TGTGCCAGCAGCGATAATAGACAGGGTCCCTATGGCTACACCTTC. This sequence encodes CASSDNRQGPYGYTF.

The chain recombines TRBV21-1 with TRBJ2-7; the table names TRBD2, a call not compared with the DNA. TRBV21-1 is labeled a pseudogene. CDR3 length equals 16 residues. As DNA, the CDR3 is TGTGCCAGCAGCAAAGAGGTAGCGGGAGATTTTGGAGAGCAGTACTTC. This encodes CASSKEVAGDFGEQYF.

For this clone: The same CDR3 also results from other DNA sequences found in this sample. The V call is TRBV6-5, the J call TRBJ2-5; D ambiguous. V gave up 4 bases and J gave up 2 bases, with 2 bases separating them. This CDR3 comprises 11 residues. Germline CDR1 reads MNHEY; CDR2 reads SVGAGI. The CDR3 DNA follows: TGTGCCAGCAGTTCGCAAGAGACCCAGTACTTC. Amino acids: CASSSQETQYF.

The chain carries TRBV19 and TRBJ1-1; D unclear. This CDR3 is 13 amino acids long. V was clipped by 4 bases and J by 1 base, with 7 bases between them. Germline CDR1 and CDR2: LNHDA and SQIVND (reference sequence). CDR3 amino acids: CASSRRRNTEAFF. The CDR3 coding sequence is TGTGCCAGTAGTAGACGCAGGAACACTGAAGCTTTCTTT.

With regard to this clone: The same CDR3 also results from other DNA sequences found in this sample. The chain carries TRBV5-1 and TRBJ2-7, with D hard to call. V was trimmed by 4 bases and J by 0 bases, leaving 8 bases between them. Germline lookup yields CDR1 SGHRS and CDR2 YFSETQ. The CDR3 is 13 amino acids. The CDR3 nucleotides are TGCGCCAGCAGCGAGGACGGCTCCTACGAGCAGTACTTC. It yields the protein CASSEDGSYEQYF. The full variable domain, with the rest looked up from reference TRBV5-1 and TRBJ2-7, is KAGVTQTPRYLIKTRGQQVTLSCSPISGHRSVSWYQQTPGQGLQFLFEYFSETQRNKGNFPGRFSGRQFSNSRSEMNVSTLELGDSALYLCASSEDGSYEQYFGPGTRLTVT.

This chain joins TRBV5-1 and TRBJ2-5, with D tentatively TRBD2 (9 bases). CDR1 and CDR2 (germline): SGHRS, YFSETQ. CDR3 size: 16 residues. V gave up 2 bases and J gave up 5 bases, with 19 bases separating them. In nucleotides, the CDR3 is TGCGCCAGCAGCTTAGGACTAGCGAGACAGGGGGAGACCCAGTACTTC. This codes for CASSLGLARQGETQYF. Using reference TRBV5-1 and TRBJ2-5 for the parts outside the CDR3, the full variable domain is KAGVTQTPRYLIKTRGQQVTLSCSPISGHRSVSWYQQTPGQGLQFLFEYFSETQRNKGNFPGRFSGRQFSNSRSEMNVSTLELGDSALYLCASSLGLARQGETQYFGPGTRLLVL.

The V gene is TRBV10-1, the J gene TRBJ2-1; TRBD2 might be the D (6 bases). CDR3 length equals 13 residues. Trimming removed 5 bases at V and 9 bases at J, with 14 bases between. The V gene's germline CDR1 is WNHNN and CDR2 SYGVQD (reference sequence). CDR3 in DNA: TGCGCCAGCAGTCGGGGACTTTCCGGTGAGCAGTTCTTC. Its translation: CASSRGLSGEQFF.

The J gene is TRBJ2-5, the V gene TRBV18, with D tentatively TRBD2 (6 bases). The germline V gene encodes CDR1 KGHSH and CDR2 LQKENI. This CDR3 has 17 amino acids. The ends were cut back, 6 bases at V and 2 bases at J, with 22 bases in the middle. CDR3 coding DNA: TGTGCCAGCTCCCTCAGTTTGGCCAGGGAGGCACAAGAGACCCAGTACTTC. This gives the protein CASSLSLAREAQETQYF.

V is TRBV6-1 and J is TRBJ1-1; D gene unclear. Germline values: CDR1 MNHNS, CDR2 SASEGT. This CDR3 comprises 13 residues. V was pared by 4 bases and J by 0 bases, with 6 bases between. The CDR3 region is CASSAVVNTEAFF. The CDR3, as DNA: TGTGCCAGCAGTGCTGTGGTGAACACTGAAGCTTTCTTT.

The gene calls are TRBV28 and TRBJ2-1; D may be TRBD1 (6 bases). CDR3 length: 15 amino acids. Germline loops: CDR1 MDHEN, CDR2 SYDVKM. V was shortened by 5 bases and J by 8 bases, with 19 bases between the two germline ends. CDR3 nucleotides: TGTGCCAGCAGTGACGGGACACAATCTGGGGATGAGCAGTTCTTC. Translating it yields CASSDGTQSGDEQFF.

This clone was detected once. V is TRBV28 and J is TRBJ2-7; 11 bases align to TRBD2. This CDR3 region has 14 residues. V gave up 7 bases and J gave up 2 bases; unmatched junction bases: 4. The germline V gene encodes CDR1 MDHEN and CDR2 SYDVKM. The CDR3 is CASTLLAGAYEQYF. The CDR3 coding sequence is TGTGCCAGCACCCTACTAGCGGGGGCCTACGAGCAGTACTTC.

Points on this clone: This sample includes further DNA sequences coding for the same CDR3. The CDR3 loop is CASSINRQETQYF. The CDR3, as DNA: TGTGCCAGTAGTATTAACAGACAAGAGACCCAGTACTTC. The chain employs TRBV19 and TRBJ2-5, with D unresolved. V lost 3 bases and J 2 bases, leaving 7 bases between the germline ends. CDR3 length: 13 residues. Per germline, CDR1 LNHDA and CDR2 SQIVND (reference sequence).

This chain links TRBV7-9 with TRBJ2-5, with D perhaps TRBD1 (5 bases). Germline lookup yields CDR1 SEHNR and CDR2 FQNEAQ (reference sequence). The germline V and J ends were trimmed by 2 bases and 2 bases, with 9 bases remaining between them. The CDR3 is 14 amino acids. CDR3 in amino acids: CASSLFQGQETQYF. The CDR3 coding sequence is TGTGCCAGCAGCTTATTCCAGGGACAAGAGACCCAGTACTTC.

The chain couples TRBV6-5 to TRBJ1-5, with 8 bases that match TRBD1. Trimming removed 6 bases from V and 6 bases from J; junction bases left unmatched: 4. This CDR3 comprises 13 residues. CDR1 and CDR2 from the germline V gene are MNHEY and SVGAGI. Here the CDR3 DNA reads TGTGCCAGCAGCAGGGGGCAAGTTCAGCCCCAGCATTTT. Translation: CASSRGQVQPQHF.